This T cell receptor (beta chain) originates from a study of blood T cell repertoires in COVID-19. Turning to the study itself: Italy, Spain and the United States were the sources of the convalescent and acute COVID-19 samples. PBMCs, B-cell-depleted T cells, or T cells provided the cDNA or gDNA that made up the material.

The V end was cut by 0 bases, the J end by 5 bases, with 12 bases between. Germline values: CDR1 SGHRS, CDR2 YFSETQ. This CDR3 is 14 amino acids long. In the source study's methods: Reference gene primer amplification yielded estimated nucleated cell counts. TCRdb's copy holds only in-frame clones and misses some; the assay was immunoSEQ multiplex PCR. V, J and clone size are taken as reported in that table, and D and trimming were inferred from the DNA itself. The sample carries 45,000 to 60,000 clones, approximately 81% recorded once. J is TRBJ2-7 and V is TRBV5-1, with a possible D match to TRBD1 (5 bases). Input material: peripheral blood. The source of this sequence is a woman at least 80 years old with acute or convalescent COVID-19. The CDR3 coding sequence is TGCGCCAGCAGCTTGGTCCAGGGCGGCGACGAGCAGTACTTC. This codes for CASSLVQGGDEQYF.